The rows below give T cell receptor beta chains drawn from one sample of a study of T cell repertoires in cytomegalovirus infection. TCRdb analysed the reads with MiXCR anew, one entry per CDR3 protein. The sample shows 85,000 to 130,000 distinct CDR3 sequences, 23% of them seen only once. Material: CD8+ T cells from PBMCs. These receptors were obtained from a human donor in good health (CMV status not recorded). Some clones in this sample may be carry-over from other donors' samples. Each CDR3 is given with its conserved first and last residue. D genes are given only for firm matches. Only part of the rows carry a size: once, few, many, or a class if the clone is expanded.

v_call	clone_size	d_call	j_call	cdr3_nt	cdr3_aa
TRBV28	NA	TRBD1	TRBJ1-2	TGTGCCAGCAGACTAATACAGGGGCCAACTAACTATGGCTACACCTTC	CASRLIQGPTNYGYTF
TRBV28	few	NA	TRBJ1-5	TGTGCCAGCAGTTTCGGCAGGGTTAGCAATCAGCCCCAGCATTTT	CASSFGRVSNQPQHF
TRBV28	once	NA	TRBJ1-6	TGTGTCAGCAGGGACTATAATTCACCCCTCCACTTT	CVSRDYNSPLHF
TRBV5-6	NA	NA	TRBJ2-1	TGTGCCAGCAGCTTGGCGGGGGACTCCTACAATGAGCAGTTCTTC	CASSLAGDSYNEQFF
TRBV6-5	few	NA	TRBJ2-7	TGTGCCAGCAAAGTGGGAAGCGGCTCCTACGAGCAGTACTTC	CASKVGSGSYEQYF
TRBV28	few	TRBD1	TRBJ1-5	TGTGCCAGCAGTTCGGACAGGGAGGGCAATCAGCCCCAGCATTTT	CASSSDREGNQPQHF
TRBV7-2	many	NA	TRBJ1-1	TGTGCCAGCACCTTCAAGGCGGGGATATGGGACACTGAAGCTTTCTTT	CASTFKAGIWDTEAFF
TRBV7-3	few	NA	TRBJ2-3	TGTGCCAGCAGCTCTCTGGGGGGCACAGATACGCAGTATTTT	CASSSLGGTDTQYF
TRBV12-3/TRBV12-4	NA	NA	TRBJ1-5	TGTGCCACCTCGACGGGGGGCGATCAGCCCCAGCATTTT	CATSTGGDQPQHF
TRBV28	NA	NA	TRBJ1-6	TGTGCCAGCAGTTTTCCCAATTCACCCCTCCACTTT	CASSFPNSPLHF
TRBV20-1	many	TRBD2	TRBJ2-1	TGCAGTGCTAAAAGAGCGGGGGCCCATGAGCAGTTCTTC	CSAKRAGAHEQFF
TRBV20-1	NA	NA	TRBJ2-5	TGCAGTGCTAGAGAGGAGGGCAGGGAGACCCAGTACTTC	CSAREEGRETQYF
TRBV29-1	NA	TRBD1	TRBJ2-1	TGCAGCGTTGAACCGACAGGGGGCTCCCCTGGGTTCTTC	CSVEPTGGSPGFF
TRBV4-1	NA	TRBD2	TRBJ2-3	TGCGCCAGCAGCCAAGAAAACGCCCCTCTCCTGCTAGCGGGGGGTCGGACTGCGCAGTATTTT	CASSQENAPLLLAGGRTAQYF
TRBV7-8	many	TRBD1	TRBJ2-7	TGTGCCAGCAGCTTCCGCCCCGGGACAGCCTACGAGCAGTACTTC	CASSFRPGTAYEQYF
TRBV4-2	NA	TRBD2	TRBJ2-5	TGTGCCAGCAGCCAAGGGTCATCCGTCAGCGGGGGCTCCGAGACCCAGTACTTC	CASSQGSSVSGGSETQYF
TRBV11-2	NA	NA	TRBJ2-7	TGTGCCAGCAGCCGAGCAGGGACGTACGAGCAGTACTTC	CASSRAGTYEQYF
TRBV6-2/TRBV6-3	NA	NA	TRBJ1-1	TGTGCCAGCAGTTACTCCTCGGGAAGGACTGAAGCTTTCTTT	CASSYSSGRTEAFF
TRBV7-9	many	TRBD2	TRBJ2-7	TGTGCCAGCAGCTCTACCAGCGGGAGAGGCGACGAGCAGTACTTC	CASSSTSGRGDEQYF
TRBV7-8	many	NA	TRBJ1-5	TGTGCCAGCAGCTTAAGGTCTTTAGGGAATAGCAATCAGCCCCAGCATTTT	CASSLRSLGNSNQPQHF
TRBV4-3	NA	TRBD1	TRBJ2-3	TGCGCCAGCAGCCAAGGGGGGACAGCAGATACGCAGTATTTT	CASSQGGTADTQYF
TRBV20-1	few	NA	TRBJ2-7	TGCAGTGCTAGAGATCGAGCGGGTGGAACCTACGAGCAGTACTTC	CSARDRAGGTYEQYF
TRBV6-6	NA	NA	TRBJ2-1	TGTGCCAGCAGTTACCGGGCCGCGAATAGCGATGAGCAGTTCTTC	CASSYRAANSDEQFF
TRBV6-5	NA	NA	TRBJ2-5	TGTGCCAGCAGCCGGGACCCGGGGACCCAGTACTTC	CASSRDPGTQYF